This is a list of T cell receptor beta chains from one sample in a study of brain T cells in children with intractable seizures. Assay: immunoSEQ multiplex PCR; the TCRdb copy retains only in-frame clones and omits some. The sample holds tens of thousands of clones; roughly 91% are singletons and the top ten take more than 1.5%. Source: peripheral blood, taken at surgery. The receptors shown here come from a boy in the first two years of life with tuberous sclerosis and intractable seizures. Each CDR3 is given with its conserved first and last residue.

V gene	CDR3 protein
TRBV4-2	CASSQEGTGGDEQYF
TRBV2	CASSEEIGGGYEQYF
TRBV4-2	CASRTVSSGANVLTF
TRBV5-1	CASSLTSATFTDTQYF
TRBV7-2	CASSLGGQASYGYTF
TRBV30	CAWIKRGAYHTGELFF
TRBV25-1	CASSGRQGEDNEQFF
TRBV29-1	CSGAGTGNLGEQYF
TRBV7-2	CASSLVSASGTDTQYF
TRBV20-1	CSAHKGTQYF